What follows are 20 T cell receptor beta chains derived from one specimen sequenced in a study of tumor-infiltrating lymphocytes in primary liver carcinoma. Out of unsorted whole blood came the blood RNA, and germline DNA was extracted as well. The investigators made TCR beta cDNA from 400 to 500 ng total RNA, using a constant-region primer. Each TCR beta library was derived from three nested multiplex PCR rounds that employed slightly modified ARM-PCR. A C-beta reverse primer was combined with TRBV1-TRBV30 forward primers in the first two PCR rounds, and each round had 10 cycles. TCRdb analysed the multiplex PCR reads with MiXCR anew, one entry per CDR3 protein. The table lists 310,000 or so distinct CDR3 sequences, roughly 60% of them singletons. Sample: peripheral blood. The receptors were sampled from a woman aged 30 to 39 with primary liver carcinoma and hepatitis B virus infection.

This chain uses TRBV28 with TRBJ2-4; possible D gene TRBD1, 6 bases. The CDR3 runs 16 residues. V shed 6 bases and J shed 1 base, with 16 bases lying between them. CDR1 MDHEN and CDR2 SYDVKM come from the germline V gene. This chain's CDR3 is CASSTNRASAKNIQYF. CDR3 bases: TGTGCCAGCAGCACAAACAGGGCCTCGGCCAAAAACATTCAGTACTTC.

This clonotype was found many times. The V and J genes are TRBV28 and TRBJ2-1; 10 positions match TRBD2. Germline values: CDR1 MDHEN, CDR2 SYDVKM. The V and J ends lost 0 bases and 4 bases, in that order; junction bases with no gene match: 3. The CDR3 totals 16 residues. The CDR3 DNA reads TGTGCCAGCAGTTTATGGGGGACTAGCGTTTACAATGAGCAGTTCTTC. The encoded protein is CASSLWGTSVYNEQFF.

Details on this clonotype: A much larger clone lies one base from this, so it may be a read error. The chain carries TRBV29-1 and TRBJ2-7; TRBD1 agrees at 8 bases. J gave up 2 bases and V 6 bases, and 6 bases lay outside the gene matches. Germline V gene data show CDR1 as SQVTM and CDR2 as ANQGSEA. The CDR3 spans 13 residues. CDR3 nucleotide sequence: TGCAGCGTCTCGACAGGGGCGACCTACGAGCAGTACTTC. Amino acid sequence: CSVSTGATYEQYF.

The V and J genes are TRBV6-6 and TRBJ2-1, with a possible D match to TRBD2 (6 bases). The V gene lost 4 bases and the J gene lost 2 bases, with 15 bases spanning the gap. Germline values: CDR1 MNHNY, CDR2 SVGAGI (reference sequence). This CDR3 contains 16 residues. The CDR3 is CASSLRRLVPYNEQFF. Here the CDR3 DNA reads TGTGCCAGCAGTTTAAGGCGACTAGTCCCCTACAATGAGCAGTTCTTC.

This clonotype has just a few counts. The rearrangement links TRBV24-1 to TRBJ2-2; the D call may be TRBD1 or TRBD2 (5 bases each). The CDR3 sequence is 15 residues long. Looked up from germline, CDR1 is KGHDR and CDR2 is SFDVKD. With 7 bases removed from V and 0 bases from J, the gap between germline ends came to 11 bases. CDR3 region: CATRSQGPNTGELFF. The CDR3 coding sequence is TGTGCCACCAGATCTCAGGGACCGAACACCGGGGAGCTGTTTTTT.

This clonotype occurred once. This clone may be a read error of a much larger clone one base away. The genes are TRBV5-5 and TRBJ2-7; 7 bases match TRBD2. CDR3 length: 13 amino acids. Germline V gene sequence: CDR1 SGHKS, CDR2 YYEKEE (reference sequence). DNA for the CDR3: TGTGCCAGCAGCTTGGGAGGGGACTACGAGCAGTGCTTC. It codes for CASSLGGDYEQCF.

This chain connects TRBV12-3 or TRBV12-4 to TRBJ2-3; 9 nucleotides agree with TRBD2. V dropped 3 bases and J dropped 4; count of bases not matched to a gene: 5. CDR3 length equals 15 residues. The CDR3 region is CASSLRAGGSDTQYF. CDR3 coding DNA: TGTGCCAGCAGTTTGAGAGCGGGAGGATCAGATACGCAGTATTTT.

Comment on this clonotype: A read error is possible here, since a much larger clone lies one base away. V usage is TRBV29-1 and J usage is TRBJ2-3, with a possible D match to TRBD2 (6 bases). The CDR3 contains 13 residues. Per germline, CDR1 SQVTM and CDR2 ANQGSEA. V shed 4 bases and J shed 4 bases, with 12 bases lying between them. Here the CDR3 DNA reads TGCAGCGTTGCCTCCGGAGGGCCAGATACGCAGTATTTT. Protein sequence: CSVASGGPDTQYF.

The rearrangement links TRBV11-3 to TRBJ2-4; 7 positions match TRBD2. The CDR3 covers 18 residues. The germline V gene has CDR1 SGHNT and CDR2 YENEEA. Trimming at V came to 5 bases and at J to 4 bases, leaving 17 bases not matched to a gene. The CDR3 region is CASSLTGTNGIGKNIQYF. The CDR3 nucleotides are TGTGCCAGCAGCCTCACCGGGACTAACGGGATTGGGAAAAACATTCAGTACTTC.

For this clonotype: Being one base from a much bigger clone, this may be a read error. The CDR3 sequence is CASSETGGRLVSGANVLTF. The CDR3 DNA sequence: TGTGCCAGCAGTGAGACGGGGGGACGGCTCGTCTCTGGGGCCAACGTCCTGACTTTC. V usage is TRBV6-5 and J usage is TRBJ2-6, with 7 bases identical to TRBD2. This CDR3 spans 19 amino acids. J lost 0 bases, V lost 5 bases, and 13 bases had no gene match. Germline CDR1 and CDR2: MNHEY and SVGAGI.

This clonotype has only a few counts. The chain uses TRBV7-8 and TRBJ2-5; TRBD2 agrees at 10 bases. The CDR3 has 15 amino acids. Unmatched junction bases numbered 6, after V lost 4 bases and J lost 4 bases. Germline CDR1 SGHVS, CDR2 FQNEAQ. The CDR3 nucleotides read TGTGCCAGCAGCTACCGACTAGCGGGCCTAGAGACCCAGTACTTC. Encoded protein: CASSYRLAGLETQYF.

This chain uses TRBV9 with TRBJ2-2; no firm D call. CDR1 and CDR2 (germline): SGDLS, YYNGEE. This CDR3 comprises 15 residues. V was clipped by 4 bases and J by 1 base, with 11 bases between them. CDR3: CASSPPHMNTGELFF. CDR3 coding DNA: TGTGCCAGCAGCCCCCCCCACATGAACACCGGGGAGCTGTTTTTT.

This clonotype has only a few counts. This sequence joins TRBV6-2 or TRBV6-3 and TRBJ2-7; TRBD1 agrees at 9 bases. This CDR3 has 15 amino acids. Per germline, CDR1 MNHEY and CDR2 SVGEGT. With V trimmed by 7 bases and J by 3 bases, 10 bases remained unmatched. CDR3 residues: CASIPAGTGFYEQYF. The CDR3 DNA is TGTGCCAGCATCCCCGCCGGGACAGGGTTCTACGAGCAGTACTTC.

This clonotype was counted between two and nine times. The chain couples TRBV12-5 to TRBJ2-2; weak D call: TRBD2 (6 bases). Germline CDR1 reads LGHNT; CDR2 reads FRNRAP. The CDR3 sequence is 14 residues long. V was pared by 7 bases and J by 0 bases, with 9 bases between. The CDR3 spells CASARLANTGELFF. Here the CDR3 DNA reads TGTGCTAGTGCAAGACTAGCGAACACCGGGGAGCTGTTTTTT.

J is TRBJ2-1 and V is TRBV13; D call uncertain. Germline loops: CDR1 PRHDT, CDR2 FYEKMQ (reference sequence). The CDR3 consists of 14 residues. V was shortened by 3 bases and J by 12 bases, with 18 bases between the two germline ends. CDR3 in amino acids: CASSFGRFGHGQFF. The CDR3 DNA is TGTGCCAGCAGCTTCGGGCGTTTCGGCCATGGGCAGTTCTTC.

This clonotype turned up a few times. One end of the junction varies from germline; a read error may be responsible. The chain couples TRBV11-2 to TRBJ2-1; D is uncertain. The CDR3 sequence is 13 residues long. CDR1 is SGHAT and CDR2 is FQNNGV in the germline V gene. In nucleotides, the CDR3 is TGTGCCAGCAGCCAAGATCTCTACAATGAGCAGTTATTC. Translated, it gives CASSQDLYNEQLF.

This clonotype has just a few counts. V and J are TRBV4-3 and TRBJ2-1, with TRBD2 matching over 9 bases. The germline CDR1 and CDR2 sequences are LGHNA and YSLEER. The CDR3 sequence is 16 residues long. V gave up 0 bases and J gave up 5 bases; unmatched junction bases: 5. The CDR3 coding sequence is TGCGCCAGCAGCCAAGATTTCGCGGGAGGGAACAATGAGCAGTTCTTC. Encoded protein: CASSQDFAGGNNEQFF.

Notes on this clonotype: Since no conserved phenylalanine or tryptophan closes the CDR3, a read error is the likely cause. The V gene is TRBV11-3, the J gene TRBJ2-1, with 7 positions matching TRBD1. Germline V gene data show CDR1 as SGHNT and CDR2 as YENEEA. V dropped 2 bases and J dropped 8; count of bases not matched to a gene: 15. This CDR3 spans 17 amino acids. This chain's CDR3 is CASSLRQGIYMVDEQFL. The CDR3 DNA reads TGTGCCAGCAGCTTAAGACAGGGTATATACATGGTGGATGAGCAGTTCTTA.

The V and J genes are TRBV7-9 and TRBJ2-3, with D tentatively TRBD1 (6 bases). CDR3 size: 15 residues. CDR1 and CDR2 (germline): SEHNR, FQNEAQ (reference sequence). The V end lost 1 base, the J end lost 1 base, and 9 bases lay between the germline ends. This CDR3 reads CASSLDGQRTDTQYF. Written as DNA, the CDR3 is TGTGCCAGCAGCTTAGATGGACAGCGCACAGATACGCAGTATTTT.

Details on this clonotype: No conserved phenylalanine or tryptophan ends this CDR3, so it is likely a read error. V gene TRBV12-3 or TRBV12-4 combines with J gene TRBJ2-1; D uncertain. This CDR3 is 11 amino acids long. The CDR3 sequence is CASSFGYEQFL. The DNA of the CDR3 is TGTGCCAGTAGTTTCGGTTATGAGCAGTTCTTA.